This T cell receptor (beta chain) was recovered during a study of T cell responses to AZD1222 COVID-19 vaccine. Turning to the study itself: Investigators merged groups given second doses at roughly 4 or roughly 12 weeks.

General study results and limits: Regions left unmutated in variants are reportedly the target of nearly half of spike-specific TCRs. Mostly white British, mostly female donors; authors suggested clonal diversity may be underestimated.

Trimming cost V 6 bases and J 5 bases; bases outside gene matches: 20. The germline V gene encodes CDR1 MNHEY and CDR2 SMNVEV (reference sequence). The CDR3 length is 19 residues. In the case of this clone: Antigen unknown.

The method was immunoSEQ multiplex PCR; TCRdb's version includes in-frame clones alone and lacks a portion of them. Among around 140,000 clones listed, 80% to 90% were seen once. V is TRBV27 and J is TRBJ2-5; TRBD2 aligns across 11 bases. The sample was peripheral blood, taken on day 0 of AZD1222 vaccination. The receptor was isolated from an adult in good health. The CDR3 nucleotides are TGTGCCAGCAGCTTAGCAGGACCCCTAGCGGGGGGAGGTGGGGAGACCCAGTACTTC. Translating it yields CASSLAGPLAGGGGETQYF.